A single sample is the source of the 26 T cell receptor beta chains below, sequenced in a study of breast tumors, draining lymph nodes, adjacent tissues. Breast cancer patients provided tissue from their axillary draining lymph nodes. TCRdb ran MiXCR on the multiplex PCR reads and lists one entry per CDR3 protein. The sample records roughly 110,000 distinct CDR3 sequences, around 30% being singletons. Material for sequencing was axillary lymph node tissue. All receptors derive from a female donor with breast cancer. Some clones in this sample may be carry-over from other donors' samples.

The chain is built from TRBV7-2 and TRBJ1-1, with D hard to call. Per germline, CDR1 SGHTA and CDR2 FQGNSA. There are 13 residues in the CDR3. Trimming pared 8 bases from V and 0 bases from J, leaving 10 bases between. The CDR3 sequence is CASSPPLNTEAFF. The CDR3 region has the DNA TGTGCCAGCTCGCCACCTTTGAACACTGAAGCTTTCTTT. Complete variable domain (other parts from reference TRBV7-2 and TRBJ1-1): GAGVSQSPSNKVTEKGKDVELRCDPISGHTALYWYRQSLGQGLEFLIYFQGNSAPDKSGLPSDRFSAERTGGSVSTLTIQRTQQEDSAVYLCASSPPLNTEAFFGQGTRLTVV.

This clonotype was counted ten times or more. The chain uses TRBV4-1 and TRBJ2-5, with D possibly being TRBD1 (5 bases). V was clipped by 4 bases and J by 1 base, with 19 bases between them. The CDR3 runs 17 residues. Germline V lookup: CDR1 MGHRA, CDR2 YSYEKL. The CDR3 sequence: CASSLSPFSQGQETQYF. The CDR3 region has the DNA TGCGCCAGCAGCCTCAGCCCTTTTTCGCAGGGCCAAGAGACCCAGTACTTC.

This clonotype was counted at least ten times. This chain links TRBV5-1 with TRBJ2-5; TRBD1 matches at 9 bases. Germline lookup yields CDR1 SGHRS and CDR2 YFSETQ. J was trimmed by 5 bases and V by 0 bases; bases with no gene match: 8. The CDR3 is 16 amino acids. This CDR3 reads CASSLGPGQGEETQYF. For the CDR3, the DNA is TGCGCCAGCAGCTTGGGTCCGGGACAGGGTGAGGAGACCCAGTACTTC.

This chain links TRBV3-1 with TRBJ2-2; D is unclear. This CDR3 contains 13 residues. Trimming cost V 4 bases and J 8 bases, with 11 bases left between them. Per germline, CDR1 LGHDT and CDR2 YNNKEL (reference sequence). The CDR3 region is CASSLPGVGELFF. The CDR3 DNA sequence: TGTGCCAGCAGCCTCCCCGGCGTAGGGGAGCTGTTTTTT.

This clonotype has ten or more counts. The chain has TRBV19 and TRBJ2-7; D is unresolved. The CDR3 totals 14 residues. The germline CDR1 and CDR2 sequences are LNHDA and SQIVND (reference sequence). Trimming removed 3 bases at V and 1 base at J, with 10 bases between. The CDR3 sequence: CASSMPSRSYEQYF. CDR3 bases: TGTGCCAGTAGTATGCCGAGCAGGTCCTACGAGCAGTACTTC.

The V call is TRBV19, the J call TRBJ1-4, with 12 bases that match TRBD1. The CDR3 is 19 residues long. The trim removed 7 bases at V and 7 bases at J, leaving 19 bases unmatched. Germline CDR1 is LNHDA and CDR2 is SQIVND (reference sequence). The DNA of the CDR3 is TGTGCCAGTATAAAAGCCAGGGGACAGGGGGCGGGAATAGGTGAAAAACTGTTTTTT. Translation: CASIKARGQGAGIGEKLFF.

The chain joins TRBV25-1 to TRBJ2-1; 9 nucleotides match TRBD2. The trim removed 1 base at V and 5 bases at J, leaving 6 bases unmatched. Germline V gives CDR1 MGHDK, CDR2 SYGVNS. The length of the CDR3 is 16 residues. CDR3 coding DNA: TGTGCCAGCAGTGAATTTGGCGGGGGGGCAAACAATGAGCAGTTCTTC. It translates to CASSEFGGGANNEQFF.

This clonotype was observed a handful of times. This may be a read error: a much more frequent sequence differs by one nucleotide. In nucleotides, the CDR3 is TGCAGTGCTGGGGACTCCTACGAGCAGTCCTTC. This codes for CSAGDSYEQSF. This chain connects TRBV20-1 to TRBJ2-7; weak D call: TRBD2 (6 bases). Germline V gives CDR1 DFQATT, CDR2 SNEGSKA (reference sequence). CDR3 length: 11 residues.

Ten or more counts support this clonotype. This chain uses TRBV24-1 with TRBJ2-1; no reliable D call. With 7 bases removed from V and 1 base from J, the gap between germline ends came to 4 bases. The CDR3 sequence is 12 residues long. Germline V gene data show CDR1 as KGHDR and CDR2 as SFDVKD. The CDR3 is CATRRSYNEQFF. In DNA form, the CDR3 reads TGTGCCACCAGAAGGTCCTACAATGAGCAGTTCTTC.

This clonotype was counted at least ten times. The genes are TRBV7-2 and TRBJ2-2; either TRBD1 or TRBD2 may supply D (7 bases each). CDR3 length: 17 amino acids. CDR1 is SGHTA, CDR2 FQGNSA, per germline. Between the trimmed V and J ends, which lost 1 base and 2 bases, there was a span of 14 bases. CDR3 nucleotides: TGTGCCAGCAGCTTAGAGCGGGACAGCTTCAACACCGGGGAGCTGTTTTTT. It codes for CASSLERDSFNTGELFF.

This clonotype was observed at least ten times. The CDR3: CASSFSGRQPQHF. The CDR3 DNA sequence: TGTGCCAGCAGCTTCTCGGGTAGGCAGCCCCAGCATTTT. This chain uses TRBV7-2 with TRBJ1-5; D call uncertain. The CDR3 sequence is 13 residues long. V was cut by 3 bases and J by 7 bases, with 10 bases left in between. Germline assignment: CDR1 SGHTA and CDR2 FQGNSA. Filled out from reference TRBV7-2 and TRBJ1-5, the complete variable domain reads GAGVSQSPSNKVTEKGKDVELRCDPISGHTALYWYRQSLGQGLEFLIYFQGNSAPDKSGLPSDRFSAERTGGSVSTLTIQRTQQEDSAVYLCASSFSGRQPQHFGDGTRLSIL.

Notes on this clonotype: A much more abundant neighbour one base away suggests this may be a read error. This chain connects TRBV6-6 to TRBJ1-2; maybe TRBD1 (6 bases). V was trimmed by 7 bases and J by 6 bases, leaving 12 bases between them. There are 12 residues in the CDR3. Germline V lookup: CDR1 MNHNY, CDR2 SVGAGI (reference sequence). The chain's CDR3 is CASNPGENGYTF. The DNA of the CDR3 is TGTGCCAGCAATCCAGGGGAGAATGGCTACACCTTC.

In this sample, this clonotype turned up many times. V gene TRBV10-3 combines with J gene TRBJ1-2; 8 bases match TRBD1. Unmatched junction bases numbered 2, after V lost 6 bases and J lost 2 bases. The germline V gene encodes CDR1 ENHRY and CDR2 SYGVKD. The CDR3 totals 13 residues. In nucleotides, the CDR3 is TGTGCCATCAGCAACAGGGGGAACTATGGCTACACCTTC. Its protein product is CAISNRGNYGYTF.

The sample holds many counts of this clonotype. The chain uses TRBV19 and TRBJ2-7, with 7 nucleotides matching TRBD1. After removal of 1 base from V and 3 bases from J, the junction contained 0 bases not matched to a gene. The CDR3 is 13 residues long. Germline lookup yields CDR1 LNHDA and CDR2 SQIVND (reference sequence). Written as DNA, the CDR3 is TGTGCCAGTAGTATAGGGACAGGCTACGAGCAGTACTTC. Amino acid sequence: CASSIGTGYEQYF.

This clonotype was picked up many times. The V call is TRBV7-3, the J call TRBJ2-3, with a possible D match to TRBD2 (5 bases). Trimming shortened V by 4 bases and J by 0 bases, and 20 bases separated the two germline ends. The CDR3 loop spans 18 amino acids. Germline loops: CDR1 SGHTA, CDR2 FQGTGA. The CDR3 sequence is CASSSPGGSAASTDTQYF. The DNA of the CDR3 is TGTGCCAGCAGCTCCCCCGGAGGTAGCGCCGCTAGCACAGATACGCAGTATTTT. The full variable domain, with the rest looked up from reference TRBV7-3 and TRBJ2-3, is GAGVSQTPSNKVTEKGKYVELRCDPISGHTALYWYRQSLGQGPEFLIYFQGTGAADDSGLPNDRFFAVRPEGSVSTLKIQRTERGDSAVYLCASSSPGGSAASTDTQYFGPGTRLTVL.

This clonotype occurred many times. The chain links TRBV20-1 to TRBJ2-5, with 10 nucleotides matching TRBD2. This CDR3 contains 15 residues. V was clipped by 3 bases and J by 2 bases; unmatched bases: 6. Germline lookup yields CDR1 DFQATT and CDR2 SNEGSKA (reference sequence). The CDR3 region is CSARRPSGGQETQYF. In DNA form, the CDR3 reads TGCAGTGCTAGGCGACCTAGCGGGGGTCAAGAGACCCAGTACTTC.

With respect to this clonotype: The missing conserved phenylalanine or tryptophan at the end of this CDR3 makes a read error likely. CDR3 sequence: CSARGGLSGGPVVGEQFL. CDR3 coding DNA: TGCAGTGCTAGAGGAGGTTTGTCGGGGGGGCCGGTCGTGGGTGAGCAGTTCCTC. The chain joins TRBV20-1 to TRBJ2-1; 8 nucleotides agree with TRBD2. CDR1 DFQATT and CDR2 SNEGSKA come from the germline V gene (reference sequence). V was clipped by 1 base and J by 9 bases; unmatched bases: 20. This CDR3 contains 18 residues.

This sequence joins TRBV7-9 and TRBJ2-2, with 8 positions matching TRBD2. The CDR3 has 17 residues. Germline V CDR1 and CDR2: SEHNR, FQNEAQ (reference sequence). The V segment lost 3 bases and the J segment 2 bases; nucleotides outside the gene matches: 8. The CDR3 loop is CASSFGGVSGNTGELFF. CDR3 DNA: TGTGCCAGCAGCTTCGGGGGGGTCTCTGGAAACACCGGGGAGCTGTTTTTT. The variable domain in full, completed from reference TRBV7-9 and TRBJ2-2, reads DTGVSQNPRHKITKRGQNVTFRCDPISEHNRLYWYRQTLGQGPEFLTYFQNEAQLEKSRLLSDRFSAERPKGSFSTLEIQRTEQGDSAMYLCASSFGGVSGNTGELFFGEGSRLTVL.

This clonotype has ten or more counts. V gene TRBV11-1 combines with J gene TRBJ2-5; 8 bases align to TRBD2. The CDR3 runs 14 residues. The V segment lost 0 bases and the J segment 3 bases; nucleotides outside the gene matches: 0. Germline V gene lookup returns CDR1 SGHAT and CDR2 FQDESV (reference sequence). The CDR3, as DNA: TGTGCCAGCAGCTTAGCAGCGGGAGAAGAGACCCAGTACTTC. It yields the protein CASSLAAGEETQYF.

V usage is TRBV2 and J usage is TRBJ2-7; TRBD1 aligns across 9 bases. V shed 2 bases, J shed 4 bases, and the junction held 9 bases outside the gene matches. Germline V gene data show CDR1 as SNHLY and CDR2 as FYNNEI. This CDR3 comprises 16 residues. The CDR3 nucleotides read TGTGCCAGCAGTGAAATCGGGACAGGGCTGTCGTACGAGCAGTACTTC. It yields the protein CASSEIGTGLSYEQYF.

This clonotype was counted at least ten times. J is TRBJ2-7 and V is TRBV12-3 or TRBV12-4; TRBD1 matches at 8 bases. V gave up 6 bases and J gave up 1 base; unmatched junction bases: 5. The CDR3 is 14 amino acids. Here the CDR3 reads CASSPGGRSYEQYF. DNA of the CDR3: TGTGCCAGCAGCCCAGGGGGCAGGTCCTACGAGCAGTACTTC.

This clonotype was seen ten or more times. The V call is TRBV9, the J call TRBJ2-7; 10 nucleotides align to TRBD1. This CDR3 is 14 amino acids long. Looked up from germline, CDR1 is SGDLS and CDR2 is YYNGEE. V gave up 7 bases and J gave up 1 base; unmatched junction bases: 5. CDR3 nucleotides: TGTGCCAGCTCTCGACAGGGGGCTTCCTACGAGCAGTACTTC. This codes for CASSRQGASYEQYF.

Only one count was recorded for this clonotype. The chain combines TRBV12-3 or TRBV12-4 with TRBJ2-1; 7 bases match TRBD1. This CDR3 has 14 amino acids. The junction had 10 bases not matched to a gene; V was cut back by 5 bases and J by 9 bases. The CDR3 nucleotides are TGTGCCAGCAGTGCAAGGGGGCCTAGGAGTGAGCAGTTCTTC. It translates to CASSARGPRSEQFF.

This clonotype was observed many times. The J gene is TRBJ2-7, the V gene TRBV6-5; D tentatively fits TRBD1 or TRBD2 (6 bases each). This CDR3 spans 18 amino acids. The V and J ends lost 5 bases and 6 bases respectively, with 29 bases between them. Germline V gene sequence: CDR1 MNHEY, CDR2 SVGAGI. The CDR3 is CASSHVRGGPGYGLEQYF. The CDR3 DNA reads TGTGCCAGCAGTCACGTCAGAGGGGGGCCAGGCTACGGTCTCGAGCAGTACTTC.

The chain couples TRBV5-1 to TRBJ1-5; TRBD1 matches 9 bases. V was pared by 1 base and J by 5 bases, with 13 bases of the junction left unmatched. CDR1 SGHRS and CDR2 YFSETQ come from the germline V gene. The length of the CDR3 is 18 residues. DNA for the CDR3: TGCGCCAGCAGCTTGACGCCTATACAGGGGGCTTGGGATCAGCCCCAGCATTTT. This sequence encodes CASSLTPIQGAWDQPQHF.

This clonotype was counted ten times or more. The rearrangement joins TRBV7-2 to TRBJ1-2; tentatively, D is TRBD1 (5 bases). This CDR3 comprises 14 residues. V was shortened by 1 base and J by 3 bases, with 9 bases between the two germline ends. CDR1 is SGHTA, CDR2 FQGNSA, per germline. The CDR3 reads CASSLDRPYYGYTF. The CDR3, as DNA: TGTGCCAGCAGCTTAGACAGGCCATACTATGGCTACACCTTC.